This paragraph covers one T cell receptor beta chain sequence. Its antigen is not identified. The sample originates from a study of T-cell reconstitution after alpha-beta-depleted transplantation in children. General observations from the study: Surviving recipient T cells and thymic progenitors underlay high day-60 TCRbeta diversity in some patients. About two months after transplant, alpha-beta T cells reportedly came from several hundred expanded graft clones. Hyperexpanded clones declined; after one year, newly produced T cells mostly supplied diversity.

Trimming took off 8 bases at V and 2 bases at J, with 12 bases between the two ends. From germline, CDR1 is SGHVS and CDR2 FNYEAQ. The length of the CDR3 is 14 residues. Construction of the TCRbeta library involved unique molecular identifiers. Each CDR3 protein gets one entry after TCRdb re-called the PCR reads with MiXCR. Of hundreds of thousands of distinct CDR3 sequences listed, 15% to 20% were seen once; the top ten hold 25% to 35%. Sequences were derived from PBMCs, mostly from graft donor cells, sampled 360 days after TCRalphabeta/CD19-depleted stem cell transplant. The V call is TRBV7-6, the J call TRBJ2-2; no firm D call. The TCR originated in a boy under two years old who had a stem cell transplant for Wiskott-Aldrich syndrome, so the T cells may come from the graft donor. The CDR3 nucleotides read TGTGCCAGCGCGCAGGCCCCAAACACCGGGGAGCTGTTTTTT. Its protein is CASAQAPNTGELFF.